Below are 29 T cell receptor beta chains sequenced from a single sample in a study of shared clonotypes between healthy human individuals. Clones were read by immunoSEQ multiplex PCR, and TCRdb kept only the in-frame ones, dropping some. This table holds around 2,000,000 clones, less than 95% found once. Naive CD8 isolation took CD45RO-negative cells positively selected for CCR7 and excluded terminally differentiated effector memory CD45RA+ cells. Sequenced: naive CD8+ T cells sorted from blood. All receptors derive from a man aged 18 to 29 in good health.

This clone appeared a single time. Other DNA sequences in this sample translate to the same CDR3. The V call is TRBV5-4, the J call TRBJ2-2; D might be TRBD1 (5 bases). Germline CDR1 and CDR2: SGHNT and YYREEE (reference sequence). This CDR3 has 13 residues. Between the trimmed V and J ends, which lost 1 base and 4 bases, there was a span of 5 bases. The CDR3 protein is CASSLQGTGELFF. The CDR3 DNA is TGTGCCAGCAGCTTGCAGGGCACCGGGGAGCTGTTTTTT. Combining the CDR3 with reference TRBV5-4 and TRBJ2-2 gives the whole variable domain ETGVTQSPTHLIKTRGQQVTLRCSSQSGHNTVSWYQQALGQGPQFIFQYYREEENGRGNFPPRFSGLQFPNYSSELNVNALELDDSALYLCASSLQGTGELFFGEGSRLTVL.

The CDR3 region has the DNA TGTGCCAGCACCGGGGAGGGTCCCTACGAGCAGTACTTC. Translating gives CASTGEGPYEQYF. V gene TRBV2 combines with J gene TRBJ2-7; TRBD2 matches at 7 bases. The J segment lost 2 bases and the V segment lost 7 bases, leaving 5 bases of the junction unmatched. The CDR3 has 13 residues. From germline, CDR1 is SNHLY and CDR2 FYNNEI.

The genes are TRBV13 and TRBJ1-3; D remains ambiguous. Trimming removed 4 bases at V and 3 bases at J, with 7 bases between. Germline CDR1 PRHDT, CDR2 FYEKMQ (reference sequence). The CDR3 has 13 residues. CDR3 sequence (DNA): TGTGCCAGCAGCTCGGGAATTGGAAACACCATATATTTT. Amino acids: CASSSGIGNTIYF.

This chain links TRBV7-2 with TRBJ2-5; 9 bases line up with TRBD2. Per the germline V gene, CDR1 is SGHTA and CDR2 is FQGNSA. This CDR3 region has 17 residues. V trimming: 7 bases; J trimming: 6 bases; junction bases outside the gene matches: 18. The CDR3 is CASTKYGVAGEGKTQYF. DNA of the CDR3: TGTGCCAGCACCAAATATGGGGTAGCGGGGGAGGGAAAGACCCAGTACTTC.

The chain recombines TRBV5-1 with TRBJ2-7; D might be TRBD2 (5 bases). Trimming took off 4 bases at V and 0 bases at J, with 11 bases between the two ends. CDR3 length: 14 amino acids. CDR1 and CDR2 from the germline V gene are SGHRS and YFSETQ. The CDR3 DNA reads TGCGCCAGCAGCATGGACTTGAGCTCCTACGAGCAGTACTTC. It encodes CASSMDLSSYEQYF.

The rearrangement uses TRBV6-5 and TRBJ2-2, with D unclear. CDR1 is MNHEY, CDR2 SVGAGI, per germline. The length of the CDR3 is 16 residues. V was clipped by 4 bases and J by 1 base, with 13 bases between them. The CDR3 region has the DNA TGTGCCAGCAGTTCTAGGCTAGAGATGAACACCGGGGAGCTGTTTTTT. Amino acid sequence: CASSSRLEMNTGELFF.

V gene TRBV28 combines with J gene TRBJ2-7, with D unclear. CDR3 size: 12 residues. CDR1 is MDHEN, CDR2 SYDVKM, per germline. V lost 0 bases to trimming and J lost 6 bases, with 6 bases between them. CDR3 sequence (DNA): TGTGCCAGCAGTTTATGGGGATTCGAGCAGTACTTC. Amino acid sequence: CASSLWGFEQYF.

This chain uses TRBV7-9 with TRBJ2-1, with 8 nucleotides matching TRBD2. The ends lost 7 bases at V and 1 base at J; junction bases unmatched: 6. The CDR3 loop spans 15 amino acids. Germline CDR1 reads SEHNR; CDR2 reads FQNEAQ (reference sequence). The CDR3 loop is CASTTGGPSYNEQFF. For the CDR3, the DNA is TGTGCCAGCACGACGGGAGGGCCGTCCTACAATGAGCAGTTCTTC.

The gene calls are TRBV9 and TRBJ1-1; 7 positions agree with TRBD1. The V gene's germline CDR1 is SGDLS and CDR2 YYNGEE. This CDR3 is built from 12 residues. V lost 3 bases and J lost 8; bases outside the gene matches: 4. The CDR3: CASSAGQTEAFF. CDR3 sequence (DNA): TGTGCCAGCAGCGCGGGACAGACAGAAGCTTTCTTT.

On this clone: The sample has other DNA sequences that encode this CDR3 too. The chain joins TRBV29-1 to TRBJ2-7; D gene uncertain. The germline V gene encodes CDR1 SQVTM and CDR2 ANQGSEA. The CDR3 covers 10 residues. Trimming removed 4 bases at V and 2 bases at J, with 3 bases between. CDR3 sequence reads: CSVVTYEQYF. In nucleotides, the CDR3 is TGCAGCGTTGTCACCTACGAGCAGTACTTC.

This clone has only one observation. This chain links TRBV4-3 with TRBJ1-6; D is ambiguous. The CDR3 is 16 residues long. Germline assignment: CDR1 LGHNA and CDR2 YSLEER. V lost 0 bases, J lost 12 bases, and 18 bases lay in between. CDR3 DNA sequence: TGCGCCAGCAGCCAAGACAGGAGGACCGGACTTGAACCCCTCCACTTT. This codes for CASSQDRRTGLEPLHF.

The chain has TRBV5-1 and TRBJ2-3; no definite D call. The CDR3 has 14 amino acids. Trimming cost V 2 bases and J 3 bases, with 10 bases left between them. CDR1 SGHRS and CDR2 YFSETQ come from the germline V gene. CDR3 residues: CASSFFPATDTQYF. CDR3 nucleotides: TGCGCCAGCAGCTTCTTCCCCGCGACAGATACGCAGTATTTT.

The CDR3 spells CASSWAWEGTEAFF. The CDR3 nucleotides read TGTGCCAGCAGCTGGGCTTGGGAGGGGACTGAAGCTTTCTTT. The chain carries TRBV5-6 and TRBJ1-1, with D maybe TRBD1 (5 bases). The germline V gene encodes CDR1 SGHDT and CDR2 YYEEEE. V dropped 3 bases and J dropped 5 bases, with 14 bases sitting between them. This CDR3 has 14 amino acids.

The V and J genes are TRBV29-1 and TRBJ2-7, with 8 bases lining up with TRBD2. The germline gives CDR1 SQVTM, CDR2 ANQGSEA. Trimming cost V 5 bases and J 5 bases; bases outside gene matches: 5. The CDR3 length is 12 residues. This chain's CDR3 is CSVLSGSHEQYF. CDR3 sequence (DNA): TGCAGCGTTTTGAGCGGGAGCCACGAGCAGTACTTC.

Turning to this clone: This sample also contains other DNA sequences that code for the same CDR3. The chain is built from TRBV6-5 and TRBJ1-1; possibly TRBD1 for D (5 bases). V shed 6 bases and J shed 1 base, with 9 bases lying between them. Germline CDR1 and CDR2: MNHEY and SVGAGI. CDR3 length: 13 residues. The CDR3 DNA follows: TGTGCCAGCAGCCCGGGACCGAACACTGAAGCTTTCTTT. This translates into CASSPGPNTEAFF.

CDR3 loop: CASSQAQGQRSGYTF. The CDR3, as DNA: TGTGCCAGCAGCCAAGCCCAGGGGCAGCGGTCTGGCTACACCTTC. This chain joins TRBV14 and TRBJ1-2; a possible D gene is TRBD1 (6 bases). Germline V gene data show CDR1 as SGHDN and CDR2 as FVKESK. With 1 base removed from V and 7 bases from J, the gap between germline ends came to 16 bases. CDR3 size: 15 residues.

The rearrangement joins TRBV19 to TRBJ1-1, with a possible D match to TRBD1 (5 bases). Germline-derived CDR1 and CDR2 are LNHDA and SQIVND (reference sequence). The CDR3 is 15 residues long. V was trimmed by 8 bases and J by 1 base, leaving 17 bases between them. CDR3 sequence (DNA): TGTGCCAGTTTTTCCACGAGTGGGGCGAACACTGAAGCTTTCTTT. Its translation is CASFSTSGANTEAFF.

The V call is TRBV10-2, the J call TRBJ2-1; perhaps D is TRBD1 or TRBD2 (5 bases each). The CDR3 has 14 residues. V lost 4 bases to trimming and J lost 7 bases, with 14 bases between them. Germline values: CDR1 WSHSY, CDR2 SAAADI. CDR3 sequence reads: CASSAGPLQNEQFF. CDR3 DNA: TGCGCCAGCAGTGCGGGACCCCTTCAGAATGAGCAGTTCTTC.

CDR3: CASSPPGDLGAYNEQFF. The CDR3 DNA reads TGTGCCAGCTCACCACCCGGGGATCTGGGGGCCTACAATGAGCAGTTCTTC. The chain employs TRBV18 and TRBJ2-1; perhaps D is TRBD1 or TRBD2 (5 bases each). This CDR3 comprises 17 residues. Between the trimmed V and J ends, which lost 0 bases and 2 bases, there was a span of 14 bases. The V gene's germline CDR1 is KGHSH and CDR2 LQKENI.

The chain recombines TRBV11-2 with TRBJ2-5; 7 nucleotides agree with TRBD1. The length of the CDR3 is 14 residues. CDR1 and CDR2 (germline): SGHAT, FQNNGV. Trimming at V came to 6 bases and at J to 0 bases, leaving 4 bases not matched to a gene. In nucleotides, the CDR3 is TGTGCCAGCAGTGTCGACAGGGACCAAGAGACCCAGTACTTC. Its protein is CASSVDRDQETQYF.

The chain employs TRBV10-3 and TRBJ2-7, with D maybe TRBD1 (6 bases). The V end lost 2 bases, the J end lost 5 bases, and 10 bases lay between the germline ends. Germline lookup yields CDR1 ENHRY and CDR2 SYGVKD. This CDR3 region has 13 residues. CDR3 amino acids: CAISEGTLNEQYF. CDR3 bases: TGTGCCATCAGTGAGGGGACATTAAACGAGCAGTACTTC.

The chain recombines TRBV5-6 with TRBJ2-7; perhaps TRBD1 as D (6 bases). Trimming cost V 0 bases and J 3 bases, with 16 bases left between them. This CDR3 has 16 residues. Looked up from germline, CDR1 is SGHDT and CDR2 is YYEEEE. The DNA of the CDR3 is TGTGCCAGCAGCTTGGCGGGACAAAGTTCCAACTACGAGCAGTACTTC. Its protein product is CASSLAGQSSNYEQYF.

The V and J genes are TRBV7-8 and TRBJ2-2, with D unclear. This CDR3 region has 20 residues. V was clipped by 1 base and J by 0 bases, with 21 bases between them. Germline assignment: CDR1 SGHVS and CDR2 FQNEAQ. The CDR3 here is CASSLDSTYQLIANTGELFF. The CDR3 DNA reads TGTGCCAGCAGCTTAGACTCGACTTACCAATTAATCGCGAACACCGGGGAGCTGTTTTTT.

The chain links TRBV7-2 to TRBJ1-5; TRBD1 agrees at 8 bases. Trimming at V came to 5 bases and at J to 5 bases, leaving 8 bases not matched to a gene. CDR3 length equals 15 residues. Germline V lookup: CDR1 SGHTA, CDR2 FQGNSA. The CDR3 DNA is TGTGCCAGCAGCGTCTGGACAGGGCGGGATCAGCCCCAGCATTTT. Its protein product is CASSVWTGRDQPQHF.

This chain uses TRBV5-6 with TRBJ2-7, with D possibly being TRBD1 (5 bases). Trimming shortened V by 2 bases and J by 6 bases, and 15 bases separated the two germline ends. This CDR3 is built from 14 residues. The germline V gene has CDR1 SGHDT and CDR2 YYEEEE. DNA of the CDR3: TGTGCCAGCAGCTTATGGGGCCAGGGCTCCGAGCAGTACTTC. Amino acids: CASSLWGQGSEQYF.

This chain links TRBV29-1 with TRBJ2-3; 7 bases fit TRBD1. The germline CDR1 and CDR2 sequences are SQVTM and ANQGSEA. This CDR3 comprises 13 residues. After removal of 4 bases from V and 6 bases from J, the junction contained 7 bases not matched to a gene. The CDR3 is CSVARGLGDTQYF. CDR3 DNA sequence: TGCAGCGTTGCAAGGGGGCTGGGGGATACGCAGTATTTT.

The chain has TRBV27 and TRBJ2-1; D ambiguous. This CDR3 region has 13 residues. V shed 0 bases and J shed 13 bases, with 13 bases lying between them. CDR1 and CDR2 (germline): MNHEY, SMNVEV (reference sequence). The CDR3 region has the DNA TGTGCCAGCAGTTTATCTCTTCGATCTGAACAGTTCTTC. It yields the protein CASSLSLRSEQFF.

The chain uses TRBV27 and TRBJ2-7; weak D call: TRBD2 (5 bases). Germline CDR1 MNHEY, CDR2 SMNVEV (reference sequence). This CDR3 has 14 amino acids. Between the trimmed V and J ends, which lost 4 bases and 3 bases, there was a span of 13 bases. The CDR3 coding sequence is TGTGCCAGCAGTTGGTCCGGCGGGCGCTACGAGCAGTACTTC. It translates to CASSWSGGRYEQYF.

This rearrangement joins TRBV11-2 to TRBJ1-4; D ambiguous. CDR3 length: 13 residues. Trimming took off 2 bases at V and 5 bases at J, with 6 bases between the two ends. Germline V gene lookup returns CDR1 SGHAT and CDR2 FQNNGV. CDR3 protein: CASSLSLNEKLFF. CDR3 DNA: TGTGCCAGCAGCTTAAGTCTCAATGAAAAACTGTTTTTT.